The 26 T cell receptor beta chains below come from one sample, sequenced in a study of regulatory T cells in long-lasting Graves disease. Indicated time point: newly diagnosed GD, antithyroid drugs for less than 3 months. The TCR library was made from RNA extracted from PBMCs. Arm-PCR with iRepertoire HTBI primers amplified the CDR3 regions for these TCR beta libraries. MiXCR, run by TCRdb on the multiplex PCR reads, gives a single entry per CDR3 protein. The data show fewer than 650,000 distinct CDR3 sequences, around 16% seen once. A further study also used this sample, focusing on T cells in Graves' hyperthyroidism and ophthalmopathy.

The material was peripheral blood mononuclear cells (PBMCs), obtained at new diagnosis, from a patient treated with antithyroid drugs. These receptor sequences come from a man between 18 and 29 years old with Graves disease.

This clonotype was observed many times. This rearrangement joins TRBV5-1 to TRBJ2-1; 7 bases align to TRBD1. CDR3 size: 15 residues. V lost 4 bases and J lost 3; bases outside the gene matches: 7. The V gene's germline CDR1 is SGHRS and CDR2 YFSETQ. CDR3 in amino acids: CASSPQQGVYNEQFF. The CDR3 nucleotides read TGCGCCAGCAGCCCTCAGCAGGGGGTCTACAATGAGCAGTTCTTC. Variable domain in full (rest from reference TRBV5-1 and TRBJ2-1): KAGVTQTPRYLIKTRGQQVTLSCSPISGHRSVSWYQQTPGQGLQFLFEYFSETQRNKGNFPGRFSGRQFSNSRSEMNVSTLELGDSALYLCASSPQQGVYNEQFFGPGTRLTVL.

This clonotype has a count of ten or more. This chain links TRBV6-5 with TRBJ2-1, with 16 bases aligning to TRBD2. The CDR3 is 15 amino acids. V was clipped by 2 bases and J by 12 bases; unmatched bases: 4. Germline CDR1 and CDR2: MNHEY and SVGAGI. Here the CDR3 reads CASSYPGLAGGWQFF. CDR3 DNA sequence: TGTGCCAGCAGTTACCCGGGACTAGCGGGAGGGTGGCAGTTCTTC.

This clonotype was seen only a few times. This chain uses TRBV6-2 or TRBV6-3 with TRBJ2-5; 10 positions match TRBD1. The CDR3 covers 14 residues. V lost 7 bases, J lost 5 bases, and 7 bases stayed unmatched. Germline V gene data show CDR1 as MNHEY and CDR2 as SVGEGT. CDR3 sequence: CASNDRGLGETQYF. The CDR3 coding sequence is TGTGCCAGCAATGACAGGGGGCTCGGGGAGACCCAGTACTTC.

This clonotype has ten or more counts. The chain has TRBV5-1 and TRBJ2-5; no firm D call. Germline-derived CDR1 and CDR2 are SGHRS and YFSETQ. V was cut by 0 bases and J by 3 bases, with 9 bases left in between. The CDR3 contains 14 residues. The CDR3, as DNA: TGCGCCAGCAGCTTGGAGGGCAGAAAAGAGACCCAGTACTTC. Its translation: CASSLEGRKETQYF.

The chain carries TRBV6-1 and TRBJ2-7, with D uncertain. V lost 6 bases and J lost 0, with 9 bases in between. Germline CDR1 and CDR2: MNHNS and SASEGT. This CDR3 contains 13 residues. The CDR3 loop reads CASRKGSSYEQYF. CDR3 nucleotides: TGTGCCAGCAGGAAGGGAAGCTCCTACGAGCAGTACTTC.

This clonotype was counted at least ten times. The chain employs TRBV19 and TRBJ2-3, with TRBD2 matching 11 bases. V lost 6 bases to trimming and J lost 1 base; unmatched junction nucleotides: 15. The CDR3 has 19 amino acids. Germline V gene lookup returns CDR1 LNHDA and CDR2 SQIVND (reference sequence). CDR3 sequence reads: CASRPITSGRAPGTDTQYF. The CDR3 DNA sequence: TGTGCCAGTAGACCGATTACTAGCGGGAGAGCCCCTGGCACAGATACGCAGTATTTT.

In its sample, this clonotype was seen many times. This chain joins TRBV30 and TRBJ1-5; D ambiguous. V was trimmed by 2 bases and J by 4 bases, leaving 9 bases between them. The length of the CDR3 is 13 residues. CDR1 and CDR2 from the germline V gene are GTSNPN and SVGIG (reference sequence). CDR3 sequence (DNA): TGTGCCTGGAGTCAAACCCAGAATCAGCCCCAGCATTTT. This gives the protein CAWSQTQNQPQHF.

This clonotype turned up a few times. The chain couples TRBV30 to TRBJ2-4; the D gene could be TRBD1 or TRBD2 (5 bases each). The V end was cut by 4 bases, the J end by 3 bases, with 13 bases between. The CDR3 covers 14 residues. Germline CDR1 is GTSNPN and CDR2 is SVGIG (reference sequence). CDR3 region: CAWNVGGGKNIQYF. The CDR3 coding sequence is TGTGCCTGGAATGTAGGTGGGGGCAAAAACATTCAGTACTTC.

There are a few counts of this clonotype. The V gene is TRBV20-1, the J gene TRBJ2-3, with TRBD1 matching 8 bases. This CDR3 region has 15 residues. Trimming cost V 3 bases and J 2 bases; bases outside gene matches: 7. Germline V gene data show CDR1 as DFQATT and CDR2 as SNEGSKA (reference sequence). CDR3 in DNA: TGCAGTGCTAGCAGGGGACAGGAAGTCACAGATACGCAGTATTTT. Translating it yields CSASRGQEVTDTQYF.

This rearrangement joins TRBV24-1 to TRBJ2-3, with D unresolved. CDR1 and CDR2 (germline): KGHDR, SFDVKD. V was clipped by 3 bases and J by 2 bases, with 8 bases between them. The CDR3 runs to 14 residues. CDR3 residues: CATSDQRFTDTQYF. The DNA for the CDR3 is TGTGCCACCAGTGATCAGAGGTTCACAGATACGCAGTATTTT.

This clonotype was counted many times. The V gene is TRBV9, the J gene TRBJ2-1; D possibly corresponds to TRBD2 (5 bases). The CDR3 extends over 18 amino acids. Trimming removed 0 bases at V and 2 bases at J, with 18 bases between. Per the germline V gene, CDR1 is SGDLS and CDR2 is YYNGEE. CDR3 nucleotides: TGTGCCAGCAGCGTAGGGACCGTTGGTCGGGGAGCCTACAATGAGCAGTTCTTC. Amino acid sequence: CASSVGTVGRGAYNEQFF.

The chain uses TRBV4-1 and TRBJ2-3, with 11 bases aligning to TRBD2. The germline CDR1 and CDR2 sequences are MGHRA and YSYEKL. CDR3 length: 18 residues. Trimming cost V 1 base and J 2 bases; bases outside gene matches: 8. The chain's CDR3 is CASSQVYGTSGSTDTQYF. In nucleotides, the CDR3 is TGCGCCAGCAGCCAAGTCTATGGGACTAGCGGTTCCACAGATACGCAGTATTTT.

This clonotype was seen at least ten times. An end of the junction differs from the germline gene, which may be a read error. This chain joins TRBV5-1 and TRBJ1-1; 9 nucleotides align to TRBD1. The CDR3 length is 15 residues. The germline V gene has CDR1 SGHRS and CDR2 YFSETQ. The CDR3 DNA is TGTGCCAGCAGCTTAGGGGGACAGGGAAGAACTGAAGCTTTCTTT. Its protein product is CASSLGGQGRTEAFF.

The rearrangement uses TRBV10-2 and TRBJ2-1; TRBD2 matches 7 bases. The J segment lost 3 bases and the V segment lost 4 bases, leaving 3 bases of the junction unmatched. CDR3 length: 14 amino acids. Germline V lookup: CDR1 WSHSY, CDR2 SAAADI. In DNA form, the CDR3 reads TGCGCCAGCAGTGGAGGACTAGTCTACAATGAGCAGTTCTTC. Its translation is CASSGGLVYNEQFF.

This clonotype has at least ten counts. The J gene is TRBJ2-2, the V gene TRBV6-5; D not certain. The V end was cut by 2 bases, the J end by 4 bases, with 8 bases between. This CDR3 region has 14 residues. Germline V lookup: CDR1 MNHEY, CDR2 SVGAGI. CDR3 region: CASSYAGRTGELFF. The CDR3 bases are TGTGCCAGCAGTTACGCCGGGCGCACCGGGGAGCTGTTTTTT.

In nucleotides, the CDR3 is TGCAGTGCCAAAGTGGGTGGGGGCATCATGAACACTGAAGCTTTCTTT. Translated, it gives CSAKVGGGIMNTEAFF. The J gene is TRBJ1-1, the V gene TRBV20-1; TRBD1 is a possible D gene (6 bases). Germline CDR1 DFQATT, CDR2 SNEGSKA (reference sequence). The CDR3 spans 16 residues. Trimming pared 6 bases from V and 0 bases from J, leaving 20 bases between.

This clonotype was seen ten or more times. The V call is TRBV6-5, the J call TRBJ1-5, with D perhaps matching TRBD1 (5 bases). Germline values: CDR1 MNHEY, CDR2 SVGAGI. The CDR3 consists of 14 residues. Trimming stripped 3 bases from V and 9 bases from J, with 15 bases between. CDR3: CASSYGQGVAPQHF. CDR3 nucleotide sequence: TGTGCCAGCAGTTATGGGCAGGGAGTTGCGCCCCAGCATTTT.

This clonotype has a count of ten or more. The J gene is TRBJ2-3, the V gene TRBV30, with 7 bases aligning to TRBD2. Germline loops: CDR1 GTSNPN, CDR2 SVGIG (reference sequence). Trimming removed 3 bases from V and 5 bases from J; junction bases left unmatched: 8. This CDR3 is built from 14 residues. CDR3 sequence reads: CAWSPAGVGDTQYF. CDR3 bases: TGTGCCTGGAGCCCCGCGGGGGTAGGAGATACGCAGTATTTT.

This clonotype was picked up a small number of times. The chain employs TRBV6-2 or TRBV6-3 and TRBJ1-5, with a weak D call TRBD1 (5 bases). This CDR3 spans 18 amino acids. Trimming removed 6 bases from V and 0 bases from J, with 21 bases in between. Germline V gene lookup returns CDR1 MNHEY and CDR2 SVGEGT. CDR3 sequence: CASSQRKGYGDSNQPQHF. CDR3 in DNA: TGTGCCAGCAGCCAGCGTAAGGGGTACGGCGATAGCAATCAGCCCCAGCATTTT.

A few counts support this clonotype. Germline and junction disagree at one end, which may indicate a read error. This chain uses TRBV5-5 with TRBJ2-5; D is possibly TRBD2 (5 bases). Per germline, CDR1 SGHKS and CDR2 YYEKEE (reference sequence). The CDR3 is 12 amino acids. CDR3 sequence (DNA): TGTGCCTGCAGCTTAGGAGGAGAGACCCAGTACTTC. It codes for CACSLGGETQYF. Full variable domain (missing parts from reference TRBV5-5 and TRBJ2-5): DAGVTQSPTHLIKTRGQQVTLRCSPISGHKSVSWYQQVLGQGPQFIFQYYEKEERGRGNFPDRFSARQFPNYSSELNVNALLLGDSALYLCACSLGGETQYFGPGTRLLVL.

The rearrangement links TRBV11-1 to TRBJ1-4, with 9 bases aligning to TRBD1. The germline gives CDR1 SGHAT, CDR2 FQDESV (reference sequence). With V trimmed by 5 bases and J by 8 bases, 9 bases remained unmatched. This CDR3 comprises 15 residues. CDR3 sequence reads: CASSLRTGAGEKLFF. The CDR3 DNA is TGTGCCAGCAGCCTTCGGACAGGGGCAGGGGAAAAACTGTTTTTT.

This clonotype was seen ten or more times. In DNA, the CDR3 is TGTGCCAGCAGCTTAGACCCCGGACTCGGTGTGGGCAGCCGTGAGCAGTTCTTC. Amino acid sequence: CASSLDPGLGVGSREQFF. The chain recombines TRBV11-2 with TRBJ2-1; tentatively, D is TRBD2 (5 bases). Per the germline V gene, CDR1 is SGHAT and CDR2 is FQNNGV. Trimming took 0 bases from V and 9 from J, leaving 24 bases between them. The CDR3 extends over 18 amino acids.

This chain uses TRBV15 with TRBJ2-7, with D tentatively TRBD1 (6 bases). Germline V gene sequence: CDR1 LNHNV, CDR2 YYDKDF (reference sequence). The CDR3 totals 15 residues. Trimming removed 3 bases from V and 3 bases from J, with 15 bases in between. CDR3 DNA: TGTGCCACCAGCAGCTCACAGGGTGACTACTACGAGCAGTACTTC. Its protein is CATSSSQGDYYEQYF. The variable domain in full, with the rest retrieved from reference TRBV15 and TRBJ2-7, is DAMVIQNPRYQVTQFGKPVTLSCSQTLNHNVMYWYQQKSSQAPKLLFHYYDKDFNNEADTPDNFQSRRPNTSFCFLDIRSPGLGDTAMYLCATSSSQGDYYEQYFGPGTRLTVT.

The chain joins TRBV20-1 to TRBJ1-4; D is ambiguous. Germline CDR1 is DFQATT and CDR2 is SNEGSKA (reference sequence). V was pared by 6 bases and J by 8 bases, with 7 bases between. The CDR3 runs 10 residues. In DNA form, the CDR3 reads TGCAGTGCGGAAGGGGAAAAACTGTTTTTT. The encoded protein is CSAEGEKLFF.

This clonotype was observed a handful of times. The gene calls are TRBV28 and TRBJ1-5, with 7 bases lining up with TRBD1. Germline-derived CDR1 and CDR2 are MDHEN and SYDVKM. The CDR3 extends over 13 amino acids. The CDR3 DNA reads TGTGCTTCTCAGGGGGTAAGCAATCAGCCCCAGCATTTT. It is translated as CASQGVSNQPQHF.

J is TRBJ2-5 and V is TRBV4-2; a possible D gene is TRBD2 (6 bases). Deletions cut 8 bases from V and 1 base from J, with 20 bases between. CDR1 and CDR2 (germline): LGHNA, YNFKEQ. This CDR3 spans 16 amino acids. In DNA form, the CDR3 reads TGTGCCAGCGCCCCCCTGGGGGGAGAAGGCCAAGAGACCCAGTACTTC. Residues: CASAPLGGEGQETQYF.